The rows below give T cell receptor beta chains drawn from one sample of a study of monozygotic twins with cystic fibrosis. Generated by immunoSEQ multiplex PCR, the TCRdb table keeps only in-frame clones and is missing some. Of approximately 28,000 clones in the sample, approximately 86% were seen once. The sequenced sample was blood. The receptors derive from a girl aged 2-10 years with cystic fibrosis. The CDR3 runs from the conserved cysteine through the conserved F or W. D genes are given only for firm matches. Only some rows state a clone size, as once, few, many or a class for expanded clones.

>-|TRBD2|TRBV30|TRBJ2-1
TGTGCCTGGAGTGACCCGGGACTAGCAAGAGATGAGCAGTTCTTC
CAWSDPGLARDEQFF
>once|TRBD1|TRBV5-4|TRBJ1-4
TGTGCCAGCAGCTTCGGGGACAGGGAGGGGGAAAAACTGTTTTTT
CASSFGDREGEKLFF
>-|TRBD2|TRBV18|TRBJ2-3
TGTGCCAGCTCACCTCTTGCTAGCGGGCCCCGAGGGACAGATACGCAGTATTTT
CASSPLASGPRGTDTQYF
>-|-|TRBV27|TRBJ1-2
TGTGCCAGCAGTTTCCCGGGGAGTAGGGGATATAACTATGGCTACACCTTC
CASSFPGSRGYNYGYTF
>few|-|TRBV5-1|TRBJ1-2
TGCGCCAGCAGCCGGACATCCTCCGGTTTGAATGGCTACACCTTC
CASSRTSSGLNGYTF
>few|-|TRBV4-1|TRBJ1-4
TGCGCCAGCAGCCGGGATTCTGACAGGAGTGATGAAAAACTGTTTTTT
CASSRDSDRSDEKLFF
>-|TRBD1|TRBV4-2|TRBJ1-1
TGTGCCAGCAGCCAATGGACAGGGAACACTGAAGCTTTCTTT
CASSQWTGNTEAFF
>-|-|TRBV5-4|TRBJ1-2
TGTGCCAGCAGCTTGTGGGGCGCGGGGGGCTACACCTTC
CASSLWGAGGYTF
>few|TRBD1|TRBV18|TRBJ1-2
TGTGCCAGCTCTGCGGGACAGCAATTGGGCTATGGCTACACCTTC
CASSAGQQLGYGYTF
>-|-|TRBV9|TRBJ1-2
TGTGCCAGCAGCGTAGGTAACCGCTATGGCTACACCTTC
CASSVGNRYGYTF
>-|-|TRBV7-6|TRBJ1-6
TGTGCCAGCAGCTTCCGGGACTCGCCCAATTCACCCCTCCACTTT
CASSFRDSPNSPLHF
>-|-|TRBV29-1|TRBJ2-7
TGCAGCGTTGAAACGACGCGTGAGCAGTACTTC
CSVETTREQYF
>-|TRBD1|TRBV29-1|TRBJ1-2
TGCAGCGTTACCTCCCGGGACAGGGTTGATGACTATGGCTACACCTTC
CSVTSRDRVDDYGYTF
>-|-|TRBV7-7|TRBJ2-7
TGTGCCAGCAGCAGGACCTACGAGCAGTACTTC
CASSRTYEQYF
>-|-|TRBV5-1|TRBJ2-5
TGCGCCAGCAGCCCGGGGGAACAAGAGACCCAGTACTTC
CASSPGEQETQYF
>-|-|TRBV6-1|TRBJ2-7
TGTGCCAGCAGAGAACCCGGGATTTACGAGCAGTACTTC
CASREPGIYEQYF
>-|-|TRBV7-9|TRBJ1-1
TGTGCCAGCAGCCGTGAACAGAACACTGAAGCTTTCTTT
CASSREQNTEAFF
>-|-|TRBV19|TRBJ1-5
TGTGCCAGTAGTATCGGGAATTCGGCGGTACAGCCCCAGCATTTT
CASSIGNSAVQPQHF
>-|-|TRBV19|TRBJ2-7
TGTGCCAGCTCCCAGGGACGAGGGATGGTGGGCGAGCAGTACTTC
CASSQGRGMVGEQYF
>-|TRBD1|TRBV7-9|TRBJ1-1
TGTGCCGACAGGGGTAACACTGAAGCTTTCTTT
CADRGNTEAFF